Listed below are T cell receptor beta chains from one sample, sequenced in a study of identical twins. TCRdb re-analysed the 5' RACE reads in MiXCR, keeping a single row per CDR3 protein. The data show about 660,000 distinct CDR3 sequences, over 8.5% seen once. This sample was shared with a second study, whose subject was yellow fever vaccine responses in identical twins.

Source material: PBMCs. These receptors were obtained from a woman aged 18-30 years in good health. CDR3s include the opening cysteine and the closing phenylalanine or tryptophan. A D gene is named only where the DNA matches it firmly. Where a row states a size, it is once, few, many or the class of an expanded clone; other rows omit it.

d_call	v_call	clone_size	j_call	cdr3_aa	cdr3_nt
TRBD1	TRBV19	NA	TRBJ1-1	CASTGQGLTEAFF	TGTGCCAGTACCGGACAGGGGTTAACTGAAGCTTTCTTT
TRBD1	TRBV6-2/TRBV6-3	many	TRBJ2-2	CASSYGQGDTGELFF	TGTGCCAGCAGTTACGGCCAGGGGGACACCGGGGAGCTGTTTTTT
NA	TRBV5-1	NA	TRBJ2-7	CASSLYRVSHEQYF	TGCGCCAGCAGCTTATACAGGGTTTCCCACGAGCAGTACTTC
TRBD1	TRBV6-2/TRBV6-3	many	TRBJ1-5	CASSYSRTGLQPQHF	TGTGCCAGCAGTTACTCGAGGACAGGACTGCAGCCCCAGCATTTT
TRBD2	TRBV20-1	few	TRBJ2-5	CSAIAGRGVEETQYF	TGCAGTGCTATAGCCGGGAGGGGAGTTGAAGAGACCCAGTACTTC
TRBD1	TRBV6-2/TRBV6-3	few	TRBJ2-2	CASRRQGATGELFF	TGTGCCAGCAGAAGACAGGGGGCGACCGGGGAGCTGTTTTTT
NA	TRBV11-3	few	TRBJ2-7	CASSAQADRNEQYF	TGTGCCAGCAGCGCCCAAGCCGACAGGAACGAGCAGTACTTC
TRBD1	TRBV29-1	many	TRBJ2-4	CSVRDRGRKGELAKNIQYF	TGCAGCGTCCGTGACAGGGGCCGGAAGGGGGAACTAGCCAAAAACATTCAGTACTTC
NA	TRBV4-2	few	TRBJ2-5	CASSHRTAPETQYF	TGTGCCAGCAGCCACCGGACAGCTCCAGAGACCCAGTACTTC
NA	TRBV5-1	many	TRBJ2-3	CASSLLTDTQYF	TGCGCCAGCAGCTTACTCACAGATACGCAGTATTTT
NA	TRBV20-1	NA	TRBJ2-3	CSARLRTKGGPTDTQYF	TGCAGTGCTAGATTGCGAACAAAAGGGGGTCCGACAGATACGCAGTATTTT
NA	TRBV30	few	TRBJ1-5	CAWSAGQTQHF	TGTGCCTGGAGCGCAGGGCAGACCCAGCATTTT
TRBD2	TRBV7-3	many	TRBJ2-3	CASSLERGNGDTQYF	TGTGCCAGCAGCTTAGAGCGGGGGAATGGAGATACGCAGTATTTT
NA	TRBV11-2	few	TRBJ2-5	CASSHRVPQDKYF	TGTGCCAGCAGCCACAGGGTCCCCCAAGATAAGTACTTC
TRBD2	TRBV20-1	NA	TRBJ2-3	CSGLAASTDTQYF	TGCAGCGGGCTAGCGGCTAGCACAGATACGCAGTATTTT
NA	TRBV5-1	few	TRBJ2-2	CASSLRFGAQTGELFF	TGCGCCAGCAGCTTGAGGTTCGGGGCCCAAACCGGGGAGCTGTTTTTT
TRBD2	TRBV6-1	NA	TRBJ2-1	CASRGLAGMSSYNEQFF	TGTGCCAGCAGAGGACTAGCGGGAATGAGCTCCTACAATGAGCAGTTCTTC
NA	TRBV11-3	NA	TRBJ2-3	CASSLLNGGTQYF	TGTGCCAGCAGCTTATTAAATGGGGGTACGCAGTATTTT
NA	TRBV15	NA	TRBJ2-3	CATSRERDFTDTQYF	TGTGCCACCAGCAGAGAGAGGGACTTCACAGATACGCAGTATTTT
NA	TRBV3-1	many	TRBJ2-2	CASRRQGGDTGELFF	TGTGCCAGCAGGAGACAAGGGGGGGACACCGGGGAGCTGTTTTTT
TRBD2	TRBV7-2	few	TRBJ2-1	CASSSIGTSGSPEQFF	TGTGCCAGCAGCTCGATCGGGACTAGCGGGAGTCCTGAGCAGTTCTTC
NA	TRBV5-1	few	TRBJ2-7	CASSLEVDAYEQYF	TGCGCCAGCAGCTTGGAGGTGGATGCCTACGAGCAGTACTTC
TRBD2	TRBV3-1	NA	TRBJ2-7	CASSQESASGLHEQYF	TGTGCCAGCAGCCAAGAGAGCGCTAGCGGGTTGCACGAGCAGTACTTC
NA	TRBV28	NA	TRBJ2-5	CASTLLGFQETQYF	TGTGCCAGCACCCTATTAGGTTTCCAAGAGACCCAGTACTTC
TRBD2	TRBV11-2	NA	TRBJ2-3	CASSATRLAGVSTDTQYF	TGTGCCAGCAGCGCAACTAGGCTAGCGGGGGTCTCCACAGATACGCAGTATTTT
NA	TRBV5-5	many	TRBJ2-3	CASSLGTGTQYF	TGTGCCAGCAGCTTGGGAACCGGCACGCAGTATTTT
TRBD2	TRBV5-1	many	TRBJ2-1	CASTPHPGTSLHNEQFF	TGCGCCAGCACCCCTCACCCCGGGACTAGCCTCCACAATGAGCAGTTCTTC
NA	TRBV7-2	many	TRBJ2-1	CASSLGWNEQFF	TGTGCCAGCAGCTTAGGCTGGAATGAGCAGTTCTTC
NA	TRBV28	NA	TRBJ2-7	CASSFPWRSYEQYF	TGTGCCAGCAGTTTCCCTTGGCGGTCCTACGAGCAGTACTTC
NA	TRBV11-2	many	TRBJ2-1	CASSPRGGPADNEQFF	TGTGCCAGCAGCCCCCGAGGGGGTCCCGCCGACAATGAGCAGTTCTTC
TRBD2	TRBV29-1	NA	TRBJ2-1	CSVLTPGLADYNEQFF	TGCAGCGTCCTAACCCCGGGACTAGCGGATTACAATGAGCAGTTCTTC
TRBD1	TRBV5-1	few	TRBJ2-2	CASSWDSPNTGELFF	TGCGCCAGCAGCTGGGACAGTCCTAACACCGGGGAGCTGTTTTTT
TRBD1	TRBV18	NA	TRBJ1-2	CASALRGTGFGYTF	TGTGCCAGCGCTCTTCGGGGGACAGGGTTTGGCTACACCTTC
TRBD1	TRBV6-2/TRBV6-3	few	TRBJ1-4	CASSYAGTGDEKLFF	TGTGCCAGCAGTTACGCCGGGACAGGGGATGAAAAACTGTTTTTT
TRBD1	TRBV11-1	once	TRBJ2-6	CASSRSGTATSGANVLTF	TGTGCCAGCAGCCGCTCCGGGACAGCGACCTCTGGGGCCAACGTCCTGACTTTC
NA	TRBV11-2	NA	TRBJ2-7	CASSLIFQDSSSSYEQYF	TGTGCCAGCAGCTTAATATTCCAAGACAGCTCGAGCTCCTACGAGCAGTACTTC
NA	TRBV7-2	NA	TRBJ2-7	CASSLVALGLYEQYF	TGTGCCAGCAGCTTAGTAGCGTTGGGTCTCTACGAGCAGTACTTC
TRBD2	TRBV5-1	few	TRBJ2-7	CASRNGALAGGIYEQYF	TGCGCCAGCAGAAATGGCGCCCTAGCGGGGGGTATCTACGAGCAGTACTTC
NA	TRBV5-1	NA	TRBJ2-2	CASTYRLQNTGELFF	TGCGCCAGCACTTATCGCCTTCAGAATACCGGGGAGCTGTTTTTT
TRBD1	TRBV4-3	NA	TRBJ1-6	CASSQVRGHNSPLHF	TGCGCCAGCAGCCAAGTTAGGGGGCATAATTCACCCCTCCACTTT
TRBD2	TRBV11-2	many	TRBJ2-2	CASSFRLAGADGELFF	TGTGCCAGCAGCTTTCGACTAGCGGGAGCTGACGGGGAGCTGTTTTTT
TRBD2	TRBV3-1	NA	TRBJ2-3	CVSSQELLAGGPIDTQYF	TGTGTCAGCAGCCAAGAGTTACTAGCGGGAGGGCCAATAGATACGCAGTATTTT
NA	TRBV25-1	few	TRBJ1-2	CASSVGSELSGYTF	TGTGCCAGCAGTGTAGGTTCGGAGCTATCTGGCTACACCTTC
NA	TRBV20-1	many	TRBJ2-1	CSARSRVGEQFF	TGCAGTGCCCGTAGCAGGGTGGGTGAGCAGTTCTTC
NA	TRBV3-1	NA	TRBJ2-2	CASSQWGVTGELFF	TGTGCCAGCAGCCAATGGGGGGTTACCGGGGAGCTGTTTTTT
NA	TRBV7-8	many	TRBJ2-1	CASSPTEVDNEQFF	TGTGCCAGCAGCCCAACTGAGGTGGACAATGAGCAGTTCTTC
TRBD1	TRBV20-1	many	TRBJ1-4	CSAPPGQGNEKLFF	TGCAGTGCCCCTCCGGGACAGGGAAATGAAAAACTGTTTTTT
NA	TRBV11-2	few	TRBJ2-5	CASSLVRGYETQYF	TGTGCCAGCAGCTTAGTACGAGGGTATGAGACCCAGTACTTC
NA	TRBV7-9	NA	TRBJ2-5	CASRLWAQETQYF	TGTGCCAGCCGGTTGTGGGCACAAGAGACCCAGTACTTC
NA	TRBV15	NA	TRBJ2-7	CASGPYSEQYF	TGTGCCTCAGGACCGTACAGCGAGCAGTACTTC
NA	TRBV20-1	many	TRBJ2-3	CSARGLPGADTQYF	TGCAGTGCTAGAGGACTCCCCGGGGCAGATACGCAGTATTTT